Given below is one T cell receptor (beta chain) in context. The sample belongs to a study of blood T cell repertoires in COVID-19. Study information: Italy, Spain and the United States were the sources of the convalescent and acute COVID-19 samples. The analysed material was cDNA or gDNA that came from T cells, B-cell-depleted T cells, or PBMCs.

Sequencing was performed with immunoSEQ multiplex PCR; in TCRdb, only in-frame clones are kept and a portion is missing. The sample lists more than 85,000 clones; 80% to 95% were seen once. The Seattle patients joined while their infection was active and were tracked longitudinally afterward. Sequences were obtained from peripheral blood. This clonotype was obtained from a woman aged 45-65 years with COVID-19, enrolled during active disease.

CDR3 loop: CASTSWTLTRTASSGNTIYF. The CDR3 DNA follows: TGTGCCAGCACCTCTTGGACCTTGACGAGGACAGCTTCCTCTGGAAACACCATATATTTT. V usage is TRBV7-9 and J usage is TRBJ1-3, with a possible D match to TRBD1 (6 bases). V gave up 7 bases and J gave up 0 bases, with 28 bases separating them. The CDR3 spans 20 residues. The germline gives CDR1 SEHNR, CDR2 FQNEAQ (reference sequence).